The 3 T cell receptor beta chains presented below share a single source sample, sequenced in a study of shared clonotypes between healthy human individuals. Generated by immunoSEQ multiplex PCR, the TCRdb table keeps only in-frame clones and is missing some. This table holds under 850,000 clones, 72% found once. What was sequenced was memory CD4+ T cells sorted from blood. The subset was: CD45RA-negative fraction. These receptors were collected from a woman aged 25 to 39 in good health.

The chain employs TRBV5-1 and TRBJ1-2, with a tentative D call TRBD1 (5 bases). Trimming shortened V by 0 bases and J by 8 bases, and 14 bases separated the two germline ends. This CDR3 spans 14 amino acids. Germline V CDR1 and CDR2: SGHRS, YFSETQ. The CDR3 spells CASSLGQTSSGYTF. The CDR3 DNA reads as TGCGCCAGCAGCTTGGGACAGACCTCGAGCGGCTACACCTTC. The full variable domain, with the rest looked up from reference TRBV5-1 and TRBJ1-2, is KAGVTQTPRYLIKTRGQQVTLSCSPISGHRSVSWYQQTPGQGLQFLFEYFSETQRNKGNFPGRFSGRQFSNSRSEMNVSTLELGDSALYLCASSLGQTSSGYTFGSGTRLTVV.

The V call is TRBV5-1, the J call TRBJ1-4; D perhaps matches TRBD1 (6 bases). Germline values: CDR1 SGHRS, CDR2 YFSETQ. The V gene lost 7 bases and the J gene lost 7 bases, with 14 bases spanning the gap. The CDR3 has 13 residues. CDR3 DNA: TGCGCCAGCCATACGGGGGCTGCTGAAAAACTGTTTTTT. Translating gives CASHTGAAEKLFF.

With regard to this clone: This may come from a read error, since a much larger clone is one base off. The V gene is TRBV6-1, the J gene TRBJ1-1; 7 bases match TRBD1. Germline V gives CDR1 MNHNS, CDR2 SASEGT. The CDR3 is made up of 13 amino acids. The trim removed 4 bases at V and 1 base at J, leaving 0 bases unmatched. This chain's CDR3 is CASSGDRNTEAFF. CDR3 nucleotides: TGTGCCAGCAGTGGGGACAGGAACACTGAAGCTTTCTTT.